This T cell receptor (beta chain) was profiled in a study of Ad26.COV2.S vaccination and SARS-CoV-2 variants. This clone was counted a few times. The sample's treatment: some 19 received Ad26.COV2.S at low or high dose, single or two shots; about 5 received placebo; per-sample allocation not given. Collection of samples fell on day 63 after the first vaccine or placebo injection. Sequencing was performed with immunoSEQ multiplex PCR; in TCRdb, only in-frame clones are kept and a portion is missing. The sample records approximately 300,000 clones, around 85% being singletons. The sequence derives from a person aged 18-65 years who received the Ad26.COV2.S COVID-19 vaccine or a placebo. This sample comprised peripheral blood, obtained in a trial of Ad26.COV2.S vaccine versus placebo.

CDR3 nucleotides: TGCGCCAGCAGCACGGGACTGACCGCAACTAATGAAAAACTGTTTTTT. This gives the protein CASSTGLTATNEKLFF. The chain links TRBV5-1 to TRBJ1-4; D is perhaps TRBD1 (5 bases). This CDR3 contains 16 residues. Germline V gene lookup returns CDR1 SGHRS and CDR2 YFSETQ. Trimming took off 4 bases at V and 0 bases at J, with 13 bases between the two ends. The variable domain in full, completed from reference TRBV5-1 and TRBJ1-4, reads KAGVTQTPRYLIKTRGQQVTLSCSPISGHRSVSWYQQTPGQGLQFLFEYFSETQRNKGNFPGRFSGRQFSNSRSEMNVSTLELGDSALYLCASSTGLTATNEKLFFGSGTQLSVL.